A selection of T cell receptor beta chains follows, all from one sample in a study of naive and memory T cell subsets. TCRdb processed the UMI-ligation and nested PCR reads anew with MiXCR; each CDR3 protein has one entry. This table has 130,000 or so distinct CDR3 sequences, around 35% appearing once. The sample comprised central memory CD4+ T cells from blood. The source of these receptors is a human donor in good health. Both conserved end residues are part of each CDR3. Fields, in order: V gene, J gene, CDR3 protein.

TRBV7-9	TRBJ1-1	CASGQVMNTEAFF
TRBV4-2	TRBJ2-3	CASSQGSESTDTQYF
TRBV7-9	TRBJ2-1	CASSLLPGTGVEQFF
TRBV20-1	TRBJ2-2	CSAYSRTGQDGELFF
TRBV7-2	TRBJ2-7	CASRLLGSSYEQYF
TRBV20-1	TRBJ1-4	CSALARSPTNEKLFF
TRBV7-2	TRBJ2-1	CASNRAAYNEQFF
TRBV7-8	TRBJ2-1	CASSHAGVRNEQFF
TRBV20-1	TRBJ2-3	CSEGSGQDLSTDTQYF
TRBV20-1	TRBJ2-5	CSARDGTVQETQYF
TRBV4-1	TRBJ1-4	CASSQGSGTGNEKLFF
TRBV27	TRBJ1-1	CASTPSSRNTEAFF
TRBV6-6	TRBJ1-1	CASKESMNTEAFF
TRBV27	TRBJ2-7	CASGQGLFFGYEQYF
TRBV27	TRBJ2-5	CASSPDRILGTQYF
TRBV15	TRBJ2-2	CATSRPLQRVFTGELFF
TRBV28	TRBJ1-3	CASSRQGTGGNTIYF
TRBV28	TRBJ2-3	CASRDGNTDTQYF
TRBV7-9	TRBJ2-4	CASSSRTGSDPAIKNIQYF
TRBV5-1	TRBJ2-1	CASSLQGSTYNEQFF
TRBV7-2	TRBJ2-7	CASSLAPPGSGSYEQYF
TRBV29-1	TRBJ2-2	CSVTWLQDTGELFF
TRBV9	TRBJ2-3	CASGRGVLLTDTQYF
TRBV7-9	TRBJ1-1	CASSLAGFGESVTEAFF
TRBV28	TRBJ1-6	CASSYAGGANRPLHF
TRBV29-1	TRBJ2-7	CSGVTGNEQYF
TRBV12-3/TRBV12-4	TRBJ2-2	CASSLSGGVIGELFF
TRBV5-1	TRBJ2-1	CASSYTSSLGNEQFF
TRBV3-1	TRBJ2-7	CASSPCGQKLPHEQYF
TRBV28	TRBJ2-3	CASSRGTPLTDTQYF
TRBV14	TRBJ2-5	CASSQVGVVETQYF
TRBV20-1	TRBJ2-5	CSARTSGRSETQYF
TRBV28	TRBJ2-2	CASSRRVFDTGELFF
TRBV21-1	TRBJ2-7	CASSPTGGFYEQYF
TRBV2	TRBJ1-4	CASKAGGLTTNEKLFF
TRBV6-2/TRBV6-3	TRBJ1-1	CASSYSSTAFF
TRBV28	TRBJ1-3	CASSPGTGQMGNTIYF
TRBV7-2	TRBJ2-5	CASSLIWTDQETQYF
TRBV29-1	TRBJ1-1	CSVDSAGTVSTEAFF